Listed below are T cell receptor beta chains from one sample, sequenced in a study of T cell responses to AZD1222 COVID-19 vaccine. The protocol was immunoSEQ multiplex PCR, while the TCRdb copy is restricted to in-frame clones and leaves out a portion. The table has some 110,000 clones, 80% to 90% seen once; the top ten hold around 9%. The sample was peripheral blood, taken on day 0 of AZD1222 vaccination. Every receptor here comes from an adult in good health. The CDR3 runs from the conserved cysteine through the conserved F or W. A D gene is named only where the DNA matches it firmly. Rows may omit the clone size; those that give it use once, few, many or a size class.

V	size	D	J	DNA	CDR3
TRBV19	.	.	TRBJ1-5	TGTGCCAGTAGTTGGTTAGGACAGCCAAGCAATCAGCCCCAGCATTTT	CASSWLGQPSNQPQHF
TRBV4-2	.	.	TRBJ1-3	TGTGCCAGCAGCAGCCCTCGGGTAGACGGGCAAGACACCATATATTTT	CASSSPRVDGQDTIYF
TRBV24-1	.	.	TRBJ1-1	TGTGCCGCCTCGTCCCAATGGAACACTGAAGCTTTCTTT	CAASSQWNTEAFF
TRBV7-2	.	.	TRBJ2-5	TGTGCCAGCAGCTCTTCTTTCTACCAAGAGACCCAGTACTTC	CASSSSFYQETQYF
TRBV6-4	.	.	TRBJ2-3	TGTGCCAGCAGTGACTCGGTCTGGGATACGCAGTATTTT	CASSDSVWDTQYF
TRBV15	.	.	TRBJ1-3	TGTGCCACCAGCAGAGTTAGGGATGGAAACACCATATATTTT	CATSRVRDGNTIYF
TRBV5-1	.	TRBD1	TRBJ1-2	TGCGCCAGCAGCTTGGGACAGGGGAACTATGGCTACACCTTC	CASSLGQGNYGYTF
TRBV3-1/TRBV3-2	.	TRBD2	TRBJ2-2	TGTGCCAGCAGCCCAGGGCCGCTCGGACTAGCGGGATACACCGGGGAGCTGTTTTTT	CASSPGPLGLAGYTGELFF
TRBV2	.	TRBD1	TRBJ1-2	TGTGCCAGCAGTGAAGCCGTACAGGGGGGTGGCTACACCTTC	CASSEAVQGGGYTF
TRBV28	few	.	TRBJ1-4	TGTGCCAGCAGTCCCCGGACAGTCTCTAATGAAAAACTGTTTTTT	CASSPRTVSNEKLFF
TRBV4-2	.	TRBD2	TRBJ2-7	TGTGCCAGCAGCCAAGCTAGCGGGATCACCTACGAGCAGTACTTC	CASSQASGITYEQYF
TRBV18	.	.	TRBJ1-4	TGTGCCAGCTCACCACTGGGGCAGCGGGAAAAACTGTTTTTT	CASSPLGQREKLFF
TRBV13	.	TRBD1	TRBJ1-4	TGTGCCAGCAGCTTGCACCGGGACAGGGGTACGGAAAAACTGTTTTTT	CASSLHRDRGTEKLFF